This TCR beta chain was sequenced in a study of breast tumors, draining lymph nodes, adjacent tissues. As concerns this clonotype: A much larger clone sits a single nucleotide away, making a read error possible.

CDR3 length equals 15 residues. Looked up from germline, CDR1 is SGHVS and CDR2 is FQNEAQ. Samples came from axillary lymph nodes draining the breast cancer. TCRdb re-analysed the multiplex PCR reads in MiXCR, keeping a single row per CDR3 protein. Among about 270,000 distinct CDR3 sequences listed, about 30% were seen once. The clonotype originates from a female donor with breast cancer. Some clones in this sample may be carry-over from other donors' samples. Sample: axillary lymph node tissue. The chain joins TRBV7-8 to TRBJ2-5; D is perhaps TRBD1 (6 bases). The CDR3 protein is CASSLELTGEETQHF. The CDR3 DNA reads TGTGCCAGCAGCTTAGAACTGACAGGAGAAGAGACCCAGCACTTC.